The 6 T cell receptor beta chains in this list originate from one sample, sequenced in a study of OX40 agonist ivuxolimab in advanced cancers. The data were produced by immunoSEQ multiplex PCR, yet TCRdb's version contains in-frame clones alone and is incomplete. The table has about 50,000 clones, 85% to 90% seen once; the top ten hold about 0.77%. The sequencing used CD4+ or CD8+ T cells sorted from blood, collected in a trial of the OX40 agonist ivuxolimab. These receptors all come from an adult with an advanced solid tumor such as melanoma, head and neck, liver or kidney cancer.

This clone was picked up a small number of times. CDR3 nucleotides: TGTGCCAGCAGCTGGACGGCAGGGGGTGGCGGGGAGCTGTTTTTT. Amino acid sequence: CASSWTAGGGGELFF. The V call is TRBV7-2, the J call TRBJ2-2; TRBD1 matches 7 bases. V gave up 4 bases and J gave up 7 bases; unmatched junction bases: 9. Germline assignment: CDR1 SGHTA and CDR2 FQGNSA. The CDR3 is 15 residues long.

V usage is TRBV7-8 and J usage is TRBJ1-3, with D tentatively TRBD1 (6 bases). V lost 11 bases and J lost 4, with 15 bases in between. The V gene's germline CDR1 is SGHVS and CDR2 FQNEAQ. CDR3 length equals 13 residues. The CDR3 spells CAGGGPDGNTIYF. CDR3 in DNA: TGTGCCGGAGGGGGGCCGGACGGAAACACCATATATTTT.

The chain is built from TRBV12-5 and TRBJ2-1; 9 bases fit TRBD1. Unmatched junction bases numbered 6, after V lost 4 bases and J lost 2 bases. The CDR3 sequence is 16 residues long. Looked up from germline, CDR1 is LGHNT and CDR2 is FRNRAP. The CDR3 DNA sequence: TGTGCTAGTGGTTCTTGGACAGGGGCTACCTACAATGAGCAGTTCTTC. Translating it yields CASGSWTGATYNEQFF.

The CDR3 loop reads CASSPGTDSTGELFF. CDR3 coding DNA: TGTGCCAGCTCACCAGGGACTGACTCCACCGGGGAGCTGTTTTTT. This chain joins TRBV18 and TRBJ2-2; weak D call: TRBD2 (6 bases). CDR1 and CDR2 from the germline V gene are KGHSH and LQKENI. Trimming stripped 2 bases from V and 4 bases from J, with 11 bases between. This CDR3 spans 15 amino acids.

CDR3 sequence reads: CASSLTIGAPTEAFF. The DNA for the CDR3 is TGCGCCAGCAGCTTGACAATCGGGGCCCCCACTGAAGCTTTCTTT. The chain links TRBV5-1 to TRBJ1-1; D perhaps matches TRBD1 (5 bases). Trimming shortened V by 1 base and J by 4 bases, and 14 bases separated the two germline ends. This CDR3 is built from 15 residues. In germline, CDR1 is SGHRS, CDR2 YFSETQ.

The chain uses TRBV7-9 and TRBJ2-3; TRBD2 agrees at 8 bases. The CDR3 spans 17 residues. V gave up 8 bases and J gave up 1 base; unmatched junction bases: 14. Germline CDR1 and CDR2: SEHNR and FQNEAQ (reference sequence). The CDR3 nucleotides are TGTGCCAGCCAAGTGGTGGGGGCGGGAGGCCGCACAGATACGCAGTATTTT. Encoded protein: CASQVVGAGGRTDTQYF. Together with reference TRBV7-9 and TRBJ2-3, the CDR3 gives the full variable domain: DTGVSQNPRHKITKRGQNVTFRCDPISEHNRLYWYRQTLGQGPEFLTYFQNEAQLEKSRLLSDRFSAERPKGSFSTLEIQRTEQGDSAMYLCASQVVGAGGRTDTQYFGPGTRLTVL.